The 5 T cell receptor beta chains below were found in one sample sequenced in a study of cytomegalovirus exposure and HLA in healthy donors. Using immunoSEQ multiplex PCR, the repertoire was profiled, and TCRdb retains in-frame clones only, with some absent. The sample consists of about 120,000 clones, roughly nine tenths of them appearing once. Sequences were obtained from PBMCs. Source of these receptors: a woman younger than 35 in good health and CMV-seronegative.

The chain uses TRBV27 and TRBJ2-7; possible D gene TRBD2, 6 bases. CDR1 and CDR2 from the germline V gene are MNHEY and SMNVEV (reference sequence). The CDR3 consists of 15 residues. Trimming stripped 7 bases from V and 3 bases from J, with 19 bases between. DNA of the CDR3: TGTGCCAGCACCCCGCGGGGACTCTCGAACTACGAGCAGTACTTC. It encodes CASTPRGLSNYEQYF.

This sequence joins TRBV4-1 and TRBJ2-4; 7 nucleotides align to TRBD1. The CDR3 covers 18 residues. The junction had 9 bases not matched to a gene; V was cut back by 1 base and J by 0 bases. From germline, CDR1 is MGHRA and CDR2 YSYEKL. CDR3 region: CASSQGGSGQLAKNIQYF. The CDR3 region has the DNA TGCGCCAGCAGCCAAGGAGGGTCGGGACAGCTAGCCAAAAACATTCAGTACTTC.

The V call is TRBV7-9, the J call TRBJ2-3; D ambiguous. This CDR3 contains 12 residues. V was trimmed by 4 bases and J by 5 bases, leaving 7 bases between them. Germline V CDR1 and CDR2: SEHNR, FQNEAQ (reference sequence). CDR3 in amino acids: CASSSLEDTQYF. The CDR3 bases are TGTGCCAGCAGCTCCCTAGAAGATACGCAGTATTTT.

This clone occurred a few times. This chain joins TRBV7-8 and TRBJ1-2; 9 nucleotides match TRBD1. There are 15 residues in the CDR3. Looked up from germline, CDR1 is SGHVS and CDR2 is FQNEAQ. The ends lost 5 bases at V and 3 bases at J; junction bases unmatched: 7. The CDR3 region is CASSQDGQGYYGYTF. The CDR3 bases are TGTGCCAGCAGCCAAGATGGACAGGGGTACTATGGCTACACCTTC.

The gene calls are TRBV30 and TRBJ2-2, with D uncertain. The CDR3 contains 14 residues. The V end was cut by 2 bases, the J end by 1 base, with 8 bases between. The germline gives CDR1 GTSNPN, CDR2 SVGIG (reference sequence). The CDR3 DNA reads TGTGCCTGGAGTTTTGTCCGGAACACCGGGGAGCTGTTTTTT. Translation gives CAWSFVRNTGELFF.